This is a list of T cell receptor beta chains from one sample in a study of technical replicates of blood from a handful of donors. Data came from immunoSEQ multiplex PCR; TCRdb stores just in-frame clones and leaves some out. This table holds 65,000 to 90,000 clones, around 94% found once. The sample was T cells isolated from PBMCs. The receptors were gathered from a human donor in good health. Both conserved end residues are part of each CDR3. The order of the fields is J gene, V gene, clone size, D gene, CDR3 protein, CDR3 DNA. D genes are given only for firm matches. The size of a clone is reported for some rows only, either as once, few or many, or as a class for expanded clones.

J: TRBJ1-4
V: TRBV4-1
size: NA
D: TRBD1
CDR3: CASSQDRDRGEKLFF
DNA: TGCGCCAGCAGCCAAGATAGGGACAGGGGTGAAAAACTGTTTTTT

J: TRBJ1-1
V: TRBV19
size: once
D: NA
CDR3: CASTITGNTEAFF
DNA: TGTGCCAGTACGATTACAGGGAACACTGAAGCTTTCTTT

J: TRBJ2-2
V: TRBV27
size: NA
D: NA
CDR3: CASSLTLLNTGELFF
DNA: TGTGCCAGCAGTTTAACTCTGCTTAACACCGGGGAGCTGTTTTTT

J: TRBJ2-1
V: TRBV10-3
size: NA
D: TRBD2
CDR3: CAISQREGLIEQFF
DNA: TGTGCCATCAGTCAGCGGGAGGGCCTCATTGAGCAGTTCTTC

J: TRBJ2-7
V: TRBV5-1
size: NA
D: NA
CDR3: CASSLTRTAPYEQYF
DNA: TGCGCCAGCAGCTTGACTAGGACGGCACCCTACGAGCAGTACTTC

J: TRBJ2-7
V: TRBV5-5
size: NA
D: TRBD1
CDR3: CASSSIDREYEQYF
DNA: TGTGCCAGCAGCTCAATCGACAGGGAATACGAGCAGTACTTC

J: TRBJ1-1
V: TRBV11-3
size: NA
D: NA
CDR3: CASSLVDTEAFF
DNA: TGTGCCAGCAGCCTGGTAGACACTGAAGCTTTCTTT

J: TRBJ2-2
V: TRBV6-1
size: once
D: NA
CDR3: CASSFAGDTGELFF
DNA: TGTGCCAGCAGTTTCGCAGGTGACACCGGGGAGCTGTTTTTT

J: TRBJ1-1
V: TRBV5-1
size: few
D: NA
CDR3: CASSLEWEGNTEAFF
DNA: TGCGCCAGCAGCTTGGAGTGGGAGGGAAACACTGAAGCTTTCTTT

J: TRBJ1-2
V: TRBV6-6
size: NA
D: NA
CDR3: CASSYIIQTANYGYTF
DNA: TGTGCCAGCAGTTATATCATCCAGACAGCTAACTATGGCTACACCTTC

J: TRBJ1-4
V: TRBV4-3
size: NA
D: TRBD1
CDR3: CASSQGQGGEKLFF
DNA: TGCGCCAGCAGCCAAGGACAGGGTGGGGAAAAACTGTTTTTT

J: TRBJ2-3
V: TRBV6-1
size: once
D: TRBD2
CDR3: CASSVLGLAGSEDTQYF
DNA: TGTGCCAGCAGTGTCCTGGGACTAGCGGGGTCAGAGGATACGCAGTATTTT

J: TRBJ1-4
V: TRBV4-1
size: NA
D: NA
CDR3: CASSQLVHEKLFF
DNA: TGCGCCAGCAGCCAGTTAGTCCACGAAAAACTGTTTTTT

J: TRBJ1-5
V: TRBV10-3
size: NA
D: NA
CDR3: CAISESGGNQPQHF
DNA: TGTGCCATCAGTGAGTCAGGGGGCAATCAGCCCCAGCATTTT

J: TRBJ1-2
V: TRBV19
size: NA
D: TRBD1
CDR3: CASSIIGTGGYGYTF
DNA: TGTGCCAGTAGTATTATAGGGACAGGGGGGTATGGCTACACCTTC

J: TRBJ2-1
V: TRBV9
size: NA
D: NA
CDR3: CASSDYREQFF
DNA: TGTGCCAGCAGCGACTACCGTGAGCAGTTCTTC

J: TRBJ1-4
V: TRBV14
size: NA
D: NA
CDR3: CASPQGATNEKLFF
DNA: TGTGCCAGCCCACAGGGCGCAACTAATGAAAAACTGTTTTTT

J: TRBJ1-1
V: TRBV9
size: few
D: TRBD1
CDR3: CASSVGTGDTEAFF
DNA: TGTGCCAGCAGCGTAGGGACAGGGGACACTGAAGCTTTCTTT

J: TRBJ2-7
V: TRBV13
size: NA
D: NA
CDR3: CASSGDSAYEQYF
DNA: TGTGCCAGCAGCGGGGACTCGGCCTACGAGCAGTACTTC

J: TRBJ1-5
V: TRBV2
size: NA
D: NA
CDR3: CASSEARGAHSNQPQHF
DNA: TGTGCCAGCAGTGAAGCGCGGGGGGCCCACAGCAATCAGCCCCAGCATTTT

J: TRBJ2-7
V: TRBV2
size: NA
D: TRBD2
CDR3: CASRATSGPYEQYF
DNA: TGTGCCAGCAGGGCGACTAGCGGGCCCTACGAGCAGTACTTC

J: TRBJ1-1
V: TRBV10-3
size: once
D: NA
CDR3: CAISETRQPNTEAFF
DNA: TGTGCCATCAGTGAGACCAGACAGCCGAACACTGAAGCTTTCTTT

J: TRBJ2-1
V: TRBV27
size: NA
D: TRBD2
CDR3: CASSLSPGTSDHEQFF
DNA: TGTGCCAGCAGTTTATCCCCCGGGACTAGCGACCATGAGCAGTTCTTC

J: TRBJ2-1
V: TRBV29-1
size: NA
D: TRBD2
CDR3: CSVRLAGNNEQFF
DNA: TGCAGCGTTCGACTAGCGGGAAACAATGAGCAGTTCTTC

J: TRBJ1-4
V: TRBV14
size: NA
D: NA
CDR3: CASSHRRDRSLEKLFF
DNA: TGTGCCAGCAGCCACCGGAGGGACCGGAGTTTAGAAAAACTGTTTTTT

J: TRBJ2-7
V: TRBV6-1
size: once
D: TRBD2
CDR3: CASRTSGSFYEQYF
DNA: TGTGCCAGCAGGACCAGCGGGAGCTTCTACGAGCAGTACTTC

J: TRBJ1-1
V: TRBV10-3
size: NA
D: TRBD1
CDR3: CAILGQGGGEAFF
DNA: TGTGCCATCCTTGGACAGGGAGGTGGTGAAGCTTTCTTT

J: TRBJ1-5
V: TRBV9
size: NA
D: TRBD1
CDR3: CASNIRGTANQPQHF
DNA: TGTGCCAGCAACATTCGGGGGACAGCCAATCAGCCCCAGCATTTT

J: TRBJ1-4
V: TRBV6-6
size: once
D: TRBD1
CDR3: CASRRTGNEKLFF
DNA: TGTGCCAGCAGGCGGACAGGGAATGAAAAACTGTTTTTT

J: TRBJ1-2
V: TRBV27
size: NA
D: NA
CDR3: CASSRLIEGYGYTF
DNA: TGTGCCAGCAGCCGGTTAATAGAGGGCTATGGCTACACCTTC

J: TRBJ2-2
V: TRBV9
size: NA
D: TRBD2
CDR3: CASSVAGLAGTTGELFF
DNA: TGTGCCAGCAGCGTAGCTGGACTAGCGGGAACCACCGGGGAGCTGTTTTTT

J: TRBJ2-7
V: TRBV27
size: NA
D: NA
CDR3: CASSSSGYTYEQYF
DNA: TGTGCCAGCAGTTCCTCAGGCTATACCTACGAGCAGTACTTC

J: TRBJ2-7
V: TRBV7-9
size: NA
D: TRBD1
CDR3: CASTTMGTGGSFTYEQYF
DNA: TGTGCCAGCACCACTATGGGGACAGGGGGAAGTTTCACCTACGAGCAGTACTTC

J: TRBJ2-5
V: TRBV20-1
size: NA
D: NA
CDR3: CSASGQETQYF
DNA: TGCAGTGCTAGCGGTCAAGAGACCCAGTACTTC

J: TRBJ1-1
V: TRBV9
size: NA
D: NA
CDR3: CASSVGHRVNTEAFF
DNA: TGTGCCAGCAGCGTAGGACACCGAGTGAACACTGAAGCTTTCTTT

J: TRBJ2-7
V: TRBV28
size: NA
D: TRBD2
CDR3: CAEGTPSGTGYEQYF
DNA: TGTGCCGAAGGAACCCCTAGCGGGACCGGCTACGAGCAGTACTTC

J: TRBJ1-5
V: TRBV6-5
size: NA
D: NA
CDR3: CASSYSASNQPQHF
DNA: TGTGCCAGCAGTTACTCGGCTAGCAATCAGCCCCAGCATTTT

J: TRBJ1-2
V: TRBV2
size: once
D: TRBD1
CDR3: CASRELTGTGVYGYTF
DNA: TGTGCCAGCAGGGAGTTGACCGGGACAGGGGTCTATGGCTACACCTTC

J: TRBJ1-3
V: TRBV9
size: NA
D: NA
CDR3: CASSVGRGLGNTIYF
DNA: TGTGCCAGCAGCGTAGGGCGGGGACTTGGAAACACCATATATTTT

J: TRBJ2-7
V: TRBV2
size: NA
D: NA
CDR3: CASSGAIYVNYEQYF
DNA: TGTGCCAGCAGTGGAGCTATCTACGTAAACTACGAGCAGTACTTC

J: TRBJ2-3
V: TRBV30
size: NA
D: NA
CDR3: CAWSKRASTDTQYF
DNA: TGTGCCTGGAGTAAGCGAGCTAGCACAGATACGCAGTATTTT

J: TRBJ2-7
V: TRBV25-1
size: NA
D: NA
CDR3: CASSGSRRAQPYEQYF
DNA: TGTGCCAGCAGTGGTTCAAGGAGAGCACAACCTTACGAGCAGTACTTC

J: TRBJ2-5
V: TRBV4-2
size: once
D: NA
CDR3: CASSQEGTGGETQYF
DNA: TGTGCCAGCAGCCAAGAAGGAACAGGCGGAGAGACCCAGTACTTC

J: TRBJ1-1
V: TRBV19
size: NA
D: NA
CDR3: CASSIRGTEAFF
DNA: TGTGCCAGTAGTATCCGGGGCACTGAAGCTTTCTTT

J: TRBJ2-1
V: TRBV19
size: NA
D: TRBD1
CDR3: CASSIGMSFAGQGWSEQFF
DNA: TGTGCCAGTAGTATAGGGATGTCTTTCGCGGGACAGGGATGGAGTGAGCAGTTCTTC

J: TRBJ2-7
V: TRBV19
size: NA
D: NA
CDR3: CASSTPFGQSSYEQYF
DNA: TGTGCCAGTAGCACCCCCTTTGGACAGTCGTCTTACGAGCAGTACTTC

J: TRBJ2-7
V: TRBV7-6
size: NA
D: TRBD1
CDR3: CASSLKQGASYEQYF
DNA: TGTGCCAGCAGCTTAAAACAGGGGGCTTCCTACGAGCAGTACTTC

J: TRBJ2-7
V: TRBV9
size: NA
D: TRBD2
CDR3: CASSSTSRAYEQYF
DNA: TGTGCCAGCAGCTCGACTAGCAGGGCCTACGAGCAGTACTTC

J: TRBJ2-2
V: TRBV29-1
size: NA
D: NA
CDR3: CSVPTPTGELFF
DNA: TGCAGCGTCCCTACTCCGACCGGGGAGCTGTTTTTT

J: TRBJ2-7
V: TRBV9
size: NA
D: TRBD2
CDR3: CASSRRTSGADEQYF
DNA: TGTGCCAGCAGCCGTAGGACTAGCGGAGCCGACGAGCAGTACTTC